This is a list of T cell receptor beta chains from one sample in a study of Graves' ophthalmopathy and Graves' hyperthyroidism. One entry per CDR3 protein, called by TCRdb with MiXCR from the multiplex PCR reads. The sample holds 350,000 to 400,000 distinct CDR3 sequences, roughly 18% seen once. The source material was peripheral blood. The receptor source for this set is a woman between 18 and 30 years old with Graves' ophthalmopathy. Each CDR3 is given with its conserved first and last residue. D genes are given only for firm matches. The listing skips clone size in some rows; elsewhere it reads once, few, many or a size class.

j_gene | abundance | d_gene | v_gene | CDR3aa | CDR3nt
TRBJ2-7 | many | TRBD2 | TRBV6-5 | CASSLGLADYEQYF | TGTGCCAGCAGTTTGGGACTAGCGGACTACGAGCAGTACTTC
TRBJ2-5 | . | TRBD1 | TRBV6-2/TRBV6-3 | CASSHSGQGLGETQYF | TGTGCCAGCAGTCACAGCGGACAGGGTTTGGGCGAGACCCAGTACTTC
TRBJ1-1 | many | . | TRBV15 | CATSTSRGGNTEAFF | TGTGCCACCAGCACCTCTCGAGGGGGGAACACTGAAGCTTTCTTT
TRBJ2-6 | many | TRBD1 | TRBV30 | CACQTLRTGDGANVLTF | TGTGCCTGCCAAACCCTTCGGACAGGGGACGGGGCCAACGTCCTGACTTTC
TRBJ1-1 | few | . | TRBV5-1 | CASSADSLNTEAFF | TGCGCCAGCAGCGCGGACAGTTTGAACACTGAAGCTTTCTTT
TRBJ1-1 | many | . | TRBV15 | CATSREAGDPEAFF | TGTGCCACCAGCAGAGAGGCAGGGGATCCTGAAGCTTTCTTT
TRBJ1-2 | many | . | TRBV6-5 | CASSPGGRGGPNGYTF | TGTGCCAGCAGCCCGGGGGGCAGGGGCGGTCCCAATGGCTACACCTTC
TRBJ2-5 | . | TRBD1 | TRBV28 | CASTDGQGLETQYF | TGTGCCAGCACCGATGGACAGGGGCTTGAGACCCAGTACTTC
TRBJ1-2 | many | . | TRBV7-2 | CASEPGGRLGYGYTF | TGTGCCAGCGAACCTGGGGGGCGGCTAGGTTATGGCTACACCTTC
TRBJ1-5 | many | . | TRBV6-2/TRBV6-3 | CASSYRGEGGQPQHF | TGTGCCAGCAGTTACCGAGGTGAGGGGGGCCAGCCCCAGCATTTT
TRBJ1-2 | many | . | TRBV28 | CASSLNSGFYGYTF | TGTGCCAGCAGTTTGAATTCAGGCTTCTATGGCTACACCTTC
TRBJ2-7 | many | TRBD1 | TRBV28 | CASRTTRGQDDEQYF | TGTGCCAGCAGAACAACCCGGGGACAGGATGACGAGCAGTACTTC
TRBJ2-7 | many | . | TRBV7-9 | CASSLGAEVSYEQYF | TGTGCCAGCAGCTTAGGAGCCGAAGTAAGCTACGAGCAGTACTTC
TRBJ2-5 | few | TRBD2 | TRBV28 | CASSFPSGEQETQYF | TGTGCCAGCAGTTTTCCTAGCGGAGAGCAAGAGACCCAGTACTTC
TRBJ2-2 | many | . | TRBV9 | CASSVAARNTGELFF | TGTGCCAGCAGCGTAGCTGCCAGGAACACCGGGGAGCTGTTTTTT
TRBJ1-5 | many | TRBD1 | TRBV6-2/TRBV6-3 | CASSSPGTGINQPQHF | TGTGCCAGCAGTAGCCCCGGGACAGGGATCAATCAGCCCCAGCATTTT